This TCR beta chain is drawn from a study of CD8 T cells in ankylosing spondylitis. TCRdb called the 5' RACE reads again in MiXCR, with one record for every CDR3 protein. The table records 250,000 or so distinct CDR3 sequences, 15% to 20% of them present only once. The germline gives CDR1 SGHRS, CDR2 YFSETQ. This CDR3 is 13 amino acids long. V lost 2 bases to trimming and J lost 5 bases, with 8 bases between them. The gene calls are TRBV5-1 and TRBJ2-1; D unresolved. Sequenced material: blood, either unsorted or a sorted T cell fraction (not recorded which). The sequence was obtained from a male donor with ankylosing spondylitis or in good health (not recorded which). The CDR3 sequence is CASSFGVNNEQFF. DNA for the CDR3: TGCGCCAGCAGCTTTGGGGTTAACAATGAGCAGTTCTTC.